A selection of T cell receptor beta chains follows, all from one sample in a study of blood T cell repertoires in COVID-19. Sequencing was performed with immunoSEQ multiplex PCR; in TCRdb, only in-frame clones are kept and a portion is missing. The sample has 250,000 or so clones; nearly 90% are singletons. Input material: PBMCs or T cells enriched from blood (not recorded which). These receptors came from a young man who had recovered from COVID-19. CDR3s include the opening cysteine and the closing phenylalanine or tryptophan. A D gene is named only where the DNA matches it firmly. Clone size is not always given. Where it is, it says once, few, many or a class for expanded clones.

d_gene	v_gene	abundance	j_gene	CDR3aa	CDR3nt
-	TRBV2	-	TRBJ1-3	CASSAIQGHSGNTIYF	TGTGCCAGCAGTGCAATACAGGGCCACTCTGGAAACACCATATATTTT
-	TRBV5-4	-	TRBJ2-5	CASSRGQILYQETQYF	TGTGCCAGCAGCAGAGGACAGATCCTGTACCAAGAGACCCAGTACTTC
-	TRBV29-1	-	TRBJ1-2	CSARTVAGGPGGYTF	TGCAGCGCCAGGACGGTTGCGGGGGGGCCGGGCGGCTACACCTTC
-	TRBV19	-	TRBJ2-1	CASSWGGYNEQFF	TGTGCCAGTAGTTGGGGCGGCTACAATGAGCAGTTCTTC
-	TRBV5-8	-	TRBJ1-5	CASSLGGYQPQHF	TGTGCCAGCAGTCTGGGGGGGTATCAGCCCCAGCATTTT
-	TRBV18	-	TRBJ1-2	CASSPERDHGYTF	TGTGCCAGCTCACCTGAGCGGGACCATGGCTACACCTTC
-	TRBV6-5	-	TRBJ1-6	CASRRPGDNSPLHF	TGTGCCAGCAGAAGGCCCGGAGATAATTCACCCCTCCACTTT
TRBD1	TRBV29-1	-	TRBJ2-7	CSVEAQAPGTGVREQYF	TGCAGCGTTGAAGCTCAGGCCCCCGGGACAGGGGTGCGCGAGCAGTACTTC
TRBD1	TRBV30	-	TRBJ2-2	CAWSVLGQVNTGELFF	TGTGCCTGGAGTGTTCTGGGACAGGTGAACACCGGGGAGCTGTTTTTT
-	TRBV3-1/TRBV3-2	-	TRBJ2-1	CASSQSLVYEQFF	TGTGCCAGCAGCCAATCACTAGTTTATGAGCAGTTCTTC
TRBD1	TRBV4-3	many	TRBJ1-3	CASSQDFGTGNFGNTIYF	TGCGCCAGCAGCCAAGATTTCGGGACAGGGAACTTTGGAAACACCATATATTTT
TRBD2	TRBV28	once	TRBJ2-7	CASSSGNYEQYF	TGTGCCAGCAGTAGCGGGAACTACGAGCAGTACTTC
-	TRBV7-8	-	TRBJ1-5	CASSLRRGPYSNQPQHF	TGTGCCAGCAGCTTAAGGAGGGGCCCTTATAGCAATCAGCCCCAGCATTTT
TRBD1	TRBV28	-	TRBJ1-4	CASSYRGRDEKLFF	TGTGCCAGCAGTTACAGGGGGCGAGATGAAAAACTGTTTTTT
-	TRBV3-1/TRBV3-2	-	TRBJ1-3	CASSQTGREGNTIYF	TGTGCCAGCAGCCAGACGGGACGGGAGGGAAACACCATATATTTT
TRBD1	TRBV9	once	TRBJ1-2	CASSMGQGPSGYTF	TGTGCCAGCAGTATGGGACAGGGGCCATCTGGCTACACCTTC
-	TRBV7-8	once	TRBJ1-4	CASSLGRGATNEKLFF	TGTGCCAGCAGCTTAGGTCGCGGTGCAACTAATGAAAAACTGTTTTTT
TRBD1	TRBV30	-	TRBJ2-7	CAWSFPGQATYEQYF	TGTGCCTGGAGTTTCCCGGGACAGGCCACCTACGAGCAGTACTTC
TRBD1	TRBV3-1/TRBV3-2	-	TRBJ2-5	CASSLGQGDRETQYF	TGTGCCAGCAGCCTGGGACAGGGAGACCGAGAGACCCAGTACTTC
-	TRBV5-6	once	TRBJ2-7	CASSLNRLDEQYF	TGTGCCAGCAGCTTGAACAGGCTCGACGAGCAGTACTTC
-	TRBV28	-	TRBJ2-1	CASTRAGALRYNEQFF	TGTGCCAGCACCCGGGCGGGCGCGCTCCGTTACAATGAGCAGTTCTTC
TRBD1	TRBV28	few	TRBJ2-1	CASLGDRGRNEQFF	TGTGCCAGTCTAGGTGACAGGGGGAGAAATGAGCAGTTCTTC
TRBD2	TRBV30	-	TRBJ2-1	CAWSGIAGVVFF	TGTGCCTGGAGTGGCATAGCGGGAGTGGTGTTCTTC
-	TRBV7-2	once	TRBJ1-5	CASTPRWGGELPQHF	TGTGCCAGCACACCCAGATGGGGAGGGGAGCTGCCCCAGCATTTT
-	TRBV10-2	-	TRBJ1-5	CASSGVGRGNQPQHF	TGCGCCAGCAGTGGGGTCGGGAGGGGCAATCAGCCCCAGCATTTT
-	TRBV18	-	TRBJ1-5	CASSPSSGQPQHF	TGTGCCAGCTCACCTTCCTCTGGCCAGCCCCAGCATTTT
TRBD1	TRBV5-3	-	TRBJ2-7	CARSSTGTGAVGDEQYF	TGTGCCAGAAGCTCCACCGGGACAGGGGCGGTCGGGGACGAGCAGTACTTC
TRBD1	TRBV27	-	TRBJ2-7	CASSQDRAEQYF	TGTGCCAGCAGTCAGGACAGGGCCGAGCAGTACTTC
-	TRBV6-5	-	TRBJ2-7	CASEAGTLRYEQYF	TGTGCCAGCGAAGCCGGGACACTTCGCTACGAGCAGTACTTC
TRBD1	TRBV6-4	-	TRBJ1-2	CASSDRTGEVDGYTF	TGTGCCAGCAGTGACCGCACAGGGGAGGTCGATGGCTACACCTTC
-	TRBV14	-	TRBJ2-2	CASSPEVWRTGELFF	TGTGCCAGCAGCCCCGAGGTGTGGAGAACCGGGGAGCTGTTTTTT
-	TRBV29-1	-	TRBJ2-7	CSVDGQGTYEQYF	TGCAGCGTTGATGGGCAGGGAACCTACGAGCAGTACTTC
-	TRBV6-2/TRBV6-3	-	TRBJ2-1	CASSYRTPLGEQFF	TGTGCCAGCAGTTATAGGACACCCCTCGGGGAGCAGTTCTTC
TRBD1	TRBV4-3	-	TRBJ2-7	CASSQGRDRYYEQYF	TGCGCCAGCAGCCAAGGCCGGGACAGGTACTACGAGCAGTACTTC
-	TRBV5-5	-	TRBJ2-2	CASSLFLRGGTGELFF	TGTGCCAGCAGCTTGTTTTTGCGGGGTGGCACCGGGGAGCTGTTTTTT
-	TRBV9	few	TRBJ2-7	CASSVAPSYEQYF	TGTGCCAGCAGCGTGGCCCCCTCGTACGAGCAGTACTTC
-	TRBV9	once	TRBJ2-7	CASRGQHEQYF	TGTGCCAGCAGAGGACAACACGAGCAGTACTTC
-	TRBV29-1	-	TRBJ2-6	CSVFTGANVLTF	TGCAGCGTTTTTACTGGGGCCAACGTCCTGACTTTC
TRBD2	TRBV4-1	-	TRBJ2-7	CASSETGTSLGEQYF	TGCGCCAGCAGCGAAACCGGGACTAGTTTAGGCGAGCAGTACTTC
-	TRBV5-1	-	TRBJ2-7	CASSLTGYEQYF	TGCGCCAGCAGCTTGACAGGCTACGAGCAGTACTTC
-	TRBV5-1	-	TRBJ1-5	CASSLTGRGNQPQHF	TGCGCCAGCAGCTTGACAGGAAGAGGCAATCAGCCCCAGCATTTT
-	TRBV7-2	-	TRBJ2-5	CASSLALTTGKTQYF	TGTGCCAGCAGCTTAGCGCTGACAACCGGCAAGACCCAGTACTTC
-	TRBV19	-	TRBJ2-7	CASSIDWRGPYEQYF	TGTGCCAGTAGTATAGATTGGCGGGGGCCCTACGAGCAGTACTTC
TRBD1	TRBV27	few	TRBJ1-6	CASAPTGWVSPLHF	TGTGCCAGCGCCCCGACAGGGTGGGTATCACCCCTCCACTTT
TRBD2	TRBV3-1/TRBV3-2	-	TRBJ2-7	CASQKAGGPSYEQYF	TGTGCCAGCCAGAAAGCGGGAGGGCCCTCCTACGAGCAGTACTTC
TRBD2	TRBV10-3	-	TRBJ2-5	CAISELSSGGKTQYF	TGTGCCATCAGTGAGTTATCTAGCGGGGGAAAGACCCAGTACTTC
-	TRBV27	-	TRBJ1-5	CASGRTADSNQPQHF	TGTGCCAGCGGTCGGACAGCAGATAGCAATCAGCCCCAGCATTTT
-	TRBV9	-	TRBJ1-6	CASSKTPSGISPLHF	TGTGCCAGCAGCAAAACCCCTTCGGGGATCTCACCCCTCCACTTT
-	TRBV6-5	once	TRBJ2-7	CASSTQGSGEQYF	TGTGCCAGCAGTACTCAGGGGTCGGGCGAGCAGTACTTC
TRBD1	TRBV9	-	TRBJ2-3	CASSYSILASGQGSPYSTDTQYF	TGTGCCAGCAGCTATTCGATCCTCGCCTCGGGACAGGGGTCCCCTTATAGCACAGATACGCAGTATTTT
-	TRBV20-1	-	TRBJ1-1	CSASTGFF	TGCAGTGCTAGTACGGGTTTCTTT